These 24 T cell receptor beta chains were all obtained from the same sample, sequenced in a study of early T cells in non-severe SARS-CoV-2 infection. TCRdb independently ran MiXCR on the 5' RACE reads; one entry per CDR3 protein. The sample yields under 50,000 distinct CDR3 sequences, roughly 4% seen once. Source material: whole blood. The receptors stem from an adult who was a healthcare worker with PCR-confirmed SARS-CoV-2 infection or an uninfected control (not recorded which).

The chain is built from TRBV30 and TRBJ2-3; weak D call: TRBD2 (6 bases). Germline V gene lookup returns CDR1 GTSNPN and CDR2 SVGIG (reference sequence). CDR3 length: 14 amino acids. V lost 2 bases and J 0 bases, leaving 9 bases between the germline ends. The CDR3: CAWSIAGSTDTQYF. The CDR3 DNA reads TGTGCCTGGAGTATCGCGGGGAGCACAGATACGCAGTATTTT.

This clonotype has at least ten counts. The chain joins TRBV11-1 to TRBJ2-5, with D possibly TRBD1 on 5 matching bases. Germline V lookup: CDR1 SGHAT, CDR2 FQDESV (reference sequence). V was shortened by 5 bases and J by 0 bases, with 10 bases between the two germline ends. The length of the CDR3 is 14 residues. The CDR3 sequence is CASSLDSNQETQYF. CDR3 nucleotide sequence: TGTGCCAGCAGCCTAGACAGCAACCAAGAGACCCAGTACTTC.

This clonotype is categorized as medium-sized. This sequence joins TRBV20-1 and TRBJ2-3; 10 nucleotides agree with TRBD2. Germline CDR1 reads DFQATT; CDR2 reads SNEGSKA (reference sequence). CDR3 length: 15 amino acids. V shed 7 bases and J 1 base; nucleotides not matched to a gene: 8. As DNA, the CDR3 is TGCAGTGGGAAAGCGGGAGGGCCGGGCACAGATACGCAGTATTTT. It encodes CSGKAGGPGTDTQYF.

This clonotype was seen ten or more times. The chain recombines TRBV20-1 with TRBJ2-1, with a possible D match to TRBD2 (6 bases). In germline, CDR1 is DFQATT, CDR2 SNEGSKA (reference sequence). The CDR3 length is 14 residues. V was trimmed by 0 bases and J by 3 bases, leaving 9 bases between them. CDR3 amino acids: CSAREGLLYNEQFF. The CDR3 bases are TGCAGTGCTAGAGAGGGACTCCTCTACAATGAGCAGTTCTTC.

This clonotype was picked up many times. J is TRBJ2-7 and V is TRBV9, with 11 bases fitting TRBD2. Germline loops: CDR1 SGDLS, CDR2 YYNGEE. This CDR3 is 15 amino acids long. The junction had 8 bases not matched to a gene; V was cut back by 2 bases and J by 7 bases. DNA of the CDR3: TGTGCCAGCAGCGTTAGCGGGAGGGCCCTCGATGAGCAGTACTTC. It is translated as CASSVSGRALDEQYF.

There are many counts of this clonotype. DNA of the CDR3: TGTGCCAGCACGCCGTGGGGGGGAGGAAACAATCAGCCCCAGCATTTT. It encodes CASTPWGGGNNQPQHF. V and J are TRBV6-6 and TRBJ1-5, with D perhaps matching TRBD1 (5 bases). This CDR3 is 16 amino acids long. From germline, CDR1 is MNHNY and CDR2 SVGAGI (reference sequence). V gave up 7 bases and J gave up 3 bases, with 19 bases separating them.

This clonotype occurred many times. CDR3 protein: CASSYKDRGDEAFF. CDR3 nucleotides: TGTGCCAGCAGCTACAAGGACAGGGGGGATGAAGCTTTCTTT. The chain uses TRBV7-2 and TRBJ1-1; 10 bases fit TRBD1. This CDR3 is built from 14 residues. J was trimmed by 7 bases and V by 4 bases; bases with no gene match: 6. Germline CDR1 SGHTA, CDR2 FQGNSA. Looking up the rest from reference TRBV7-2 and TRBJ1-1 gives the full variable domain: GAGVSQSPSNKVTEKGKDVELRCDPISGHTALYWYRQSLGQGLEFLIYFQGNSAPDKSGLPSDRFSAERTGGSVSTLTIQRTQQEDSAVYLCASSYKDRGDEAFFGQGTRLTVV.

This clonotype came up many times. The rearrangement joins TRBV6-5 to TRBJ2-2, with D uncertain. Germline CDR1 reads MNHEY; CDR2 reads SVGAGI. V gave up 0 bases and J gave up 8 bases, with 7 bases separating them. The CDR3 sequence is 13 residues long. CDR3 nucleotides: TGTGCCAGCAGTTACTCTCCTAGTGGGGAGCTGTTTTTT. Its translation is CASSYSPSGELFF.

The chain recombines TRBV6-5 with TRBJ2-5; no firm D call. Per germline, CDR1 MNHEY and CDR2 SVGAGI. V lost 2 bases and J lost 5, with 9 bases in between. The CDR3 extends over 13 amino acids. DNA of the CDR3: TGTGCCAGCAGTTACAGCGAGGAGGAGACCCAGTACTTC. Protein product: CASSYSEEETQYF.

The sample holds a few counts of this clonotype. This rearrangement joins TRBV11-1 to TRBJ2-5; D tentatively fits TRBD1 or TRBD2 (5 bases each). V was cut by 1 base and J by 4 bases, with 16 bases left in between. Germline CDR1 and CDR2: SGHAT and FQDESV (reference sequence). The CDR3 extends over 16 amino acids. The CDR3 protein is CASSLVDSVGGETQYF. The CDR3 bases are TGTGCCAGCAGCTTAGTAGACAGTGTTGGGGGAGAGACCCAGTACTTC.

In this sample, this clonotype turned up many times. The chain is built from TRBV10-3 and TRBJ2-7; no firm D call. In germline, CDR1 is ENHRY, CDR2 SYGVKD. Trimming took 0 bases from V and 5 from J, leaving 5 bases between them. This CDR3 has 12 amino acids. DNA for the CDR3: TGTGCCATCAGTGAGTCCAGCCACGAGCAGTACTTC. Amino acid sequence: CAISESSHEQYF.

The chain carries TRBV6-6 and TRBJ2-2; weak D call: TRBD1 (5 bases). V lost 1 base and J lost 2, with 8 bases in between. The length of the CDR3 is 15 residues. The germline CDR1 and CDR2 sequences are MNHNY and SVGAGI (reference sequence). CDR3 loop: CASSYLDSNTGELFF. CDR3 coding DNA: TGTGCCAGCAGTTACTTAGACAGTAACACCGGGGAGCTGTTTTTT.

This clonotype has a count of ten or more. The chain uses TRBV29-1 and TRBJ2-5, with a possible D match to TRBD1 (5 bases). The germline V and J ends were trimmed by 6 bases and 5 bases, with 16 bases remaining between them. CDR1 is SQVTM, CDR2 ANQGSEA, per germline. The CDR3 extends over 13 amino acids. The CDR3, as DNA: TGCAGCGTCCTGACAGACCTGGCGGAGACCCAGTACTTC. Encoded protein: CSVLTDLAETQYF.

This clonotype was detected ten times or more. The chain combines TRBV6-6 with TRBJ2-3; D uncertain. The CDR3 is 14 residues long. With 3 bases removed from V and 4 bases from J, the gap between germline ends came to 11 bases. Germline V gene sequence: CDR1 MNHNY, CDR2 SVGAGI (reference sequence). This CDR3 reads CASSYFPGSDTQYF. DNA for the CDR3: TGTGCCAGCAGTTATTTCCCGGGTTCAGATACGCAGTATTTT.

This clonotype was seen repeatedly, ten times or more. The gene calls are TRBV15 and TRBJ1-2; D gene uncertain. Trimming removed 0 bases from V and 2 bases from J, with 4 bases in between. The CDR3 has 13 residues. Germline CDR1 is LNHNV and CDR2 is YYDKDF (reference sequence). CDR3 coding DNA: TGTGCCACCAGCAGAGATACGAACTATGGCTACACCTTC. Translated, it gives CATSRDTNYGYTF.

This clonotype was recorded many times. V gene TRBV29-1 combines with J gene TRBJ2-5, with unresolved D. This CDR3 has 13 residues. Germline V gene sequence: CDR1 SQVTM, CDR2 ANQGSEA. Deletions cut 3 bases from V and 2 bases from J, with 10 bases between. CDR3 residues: CSVEANLQETQYF. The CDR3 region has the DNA TGCAGCGTTGAGGCCAACCTACAAGAGACCCAGTACTTC.

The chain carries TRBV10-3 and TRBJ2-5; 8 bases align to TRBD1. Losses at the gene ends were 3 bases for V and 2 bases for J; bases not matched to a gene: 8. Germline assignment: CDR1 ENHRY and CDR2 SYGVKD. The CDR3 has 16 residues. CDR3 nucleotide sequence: TGTGCCATCAGTGACCCCGGGACAGGTTTTCAAGAGACCCAGTACTTC. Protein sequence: CAISDPGTGFQETQYF.

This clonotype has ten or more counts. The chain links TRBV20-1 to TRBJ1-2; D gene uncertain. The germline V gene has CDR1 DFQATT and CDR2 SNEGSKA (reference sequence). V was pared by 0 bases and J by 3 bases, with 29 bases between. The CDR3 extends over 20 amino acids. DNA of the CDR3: TGCAGTGCTAGAGACTCCCCCTACGGCCTACCGGGCAGGAGCGACTATGGCTACACCTTC. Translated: CSARDSPYGLPGRSDYGYTF.

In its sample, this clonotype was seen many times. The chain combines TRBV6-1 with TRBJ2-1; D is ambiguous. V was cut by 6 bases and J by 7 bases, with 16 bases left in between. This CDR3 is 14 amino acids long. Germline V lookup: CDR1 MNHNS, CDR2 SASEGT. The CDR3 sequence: CASRSGFSPNEQFF. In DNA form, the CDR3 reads TGTGCCAGCAGGAGTGGCTTCAGCCCGAATGAGCAGTTCTTC.

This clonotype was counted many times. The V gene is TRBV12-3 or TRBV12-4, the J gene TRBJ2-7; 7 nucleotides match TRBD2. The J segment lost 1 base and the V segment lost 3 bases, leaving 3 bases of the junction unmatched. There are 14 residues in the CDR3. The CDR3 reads CASSFSGRSYEQYF. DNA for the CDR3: TGTGCCAGCAGTTTTAGCGGGCGTTCCTACGAGCAGTACTTC.

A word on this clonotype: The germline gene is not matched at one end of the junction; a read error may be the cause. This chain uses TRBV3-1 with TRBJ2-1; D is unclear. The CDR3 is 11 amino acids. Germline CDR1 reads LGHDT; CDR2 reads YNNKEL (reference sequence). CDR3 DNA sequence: TGTGCCAGCACCCAAGCCAATGAGCAGTTCTTC. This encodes CASTQANEQFF.

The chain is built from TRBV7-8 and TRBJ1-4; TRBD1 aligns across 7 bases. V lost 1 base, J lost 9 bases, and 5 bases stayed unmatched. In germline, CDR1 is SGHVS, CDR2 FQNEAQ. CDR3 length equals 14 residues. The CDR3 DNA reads TGTGCCAGCAGCTTAGAAGGGGGCGTGAAAAAACTGTTTTTT. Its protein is CASSLEGGVKKLFF. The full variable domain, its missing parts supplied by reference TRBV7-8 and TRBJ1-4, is GAGVSQSPRYKVAKRGQDVALRCDPISGHVSLFWYQQALGQGPEFLTYFQNEAQLDKSGLPSDRFFAERPEGSVSTLKIQRTQQEDSAVYLCASSLEGGVKKLFFGSGTQLSVL.

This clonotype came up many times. The DNA of the CDR3 is TGTGCCAGCAGGACAACGGGGAAGGAACAGCCCCAGCATTTT. As protein: CASRTTGKEQPQHF. The chain couples TRBV6-2 or TRBV6-3 to TRBJ1-5; D is ambiguous. V lost 6 bases and J lost 7, with 16 bases in between. This CDR3 comprises 14 residues. Germline loops: CDR1 MNHEY, CDR2 SVGEGT.

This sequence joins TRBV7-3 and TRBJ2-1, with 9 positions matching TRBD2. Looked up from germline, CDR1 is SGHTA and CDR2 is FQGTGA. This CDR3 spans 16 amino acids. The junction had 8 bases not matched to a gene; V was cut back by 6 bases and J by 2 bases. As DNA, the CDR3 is TGTGCCAGCAGTCCCGCGGGGGGGTATACCTACAATGAGCAGTTCTTC. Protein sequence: CASSPAGGYTYNEQFF.